Listed below are T cell receptor beta chains from one sample, sequenced in a study of OX40 agonist ivuxolimab in advanced cancers. Generated by immunoSEQ multiplex PCR, the TCRdb table keeps only in-frame clones and is missing some. This sample yields tens of thousands of clones, of which 85% to 95% are seen a single time; roughly 12% belongs to the top ten. Sample: CD4+ or CD8+ T cells sorted from blood, taken in a trial of the OX40 agonist ivuxolimab. The receptors come from an adult with an advanced solid tumor such as melanoma, head and neck, liver or kidney cancer. The CDR3 runs from the conserved cysteine through the conserved F or W. Fields, in order: V gene, D gene, J gene, CDR3 DNA, CDR3 protein. A D gene is named only where the DNA matches it firmly.

TRBV4-3	-	TRBJ2-3	TGCGCCAGCAGCCAAGGAGGGGAAGCAGATACGCAGTATTTT	CASSQGGEADTQYF
TRBV7-3	-	TRBJ2-3	TGTGCCAGCAGCTTAAATGGAGGGGGCGCAGATACGCAGTATTTT	CASSLNGGGADTQYF
TRBV19	-	TRBJ2-7	TGTGCCAGTAGTACAGAAGGGACAACCACCTACGAGCAGTACTTC	CASSTEGTTTYEQYF
TRBV4-1	TRBD1	TRBJ1-2	TGCGCCAGCAGCCAAGATAGTACGACAGGGGATGGCTACACCTTC	CASSQDSTTGDGYTF
TRBV7-2	-	TRBJ2-1	TGTGCCAGCAGCTTAGGGTCTAGCTTTCCCGATGAGCAGTTCTTC	CASSLGSSFPDEQFF
TRBV11-2	TRBD1	TRBJ1-2	TGTGCCAGCAGCCCCGGACAGGGGCTCCCGGATGGCTACACCTTC	CASSPGQGLPDGYTF
TRBV29-1	TRBD1	TRBJ2-7	TGCAGCGCCATAACCGGGACAGCGGCCTACGAGCAGTACTTC	CSAITGTAAYEQYF
TRBV11-2	-	TRBJ2-1	TGTGCCAGCAGCCGGCTAACATCGGGCTACAATGAGCAGTTCTTC	CASSRLTSGYNEQFF
TRBV27	TRBD1	TRBJ2-1	TGTGCCAGCAGTAGCCGGGGACAGGGGTACAATGAGCAGTTCTTC	CASSSRGQGYNEQFF
TRBV2	TRBD1	TRBJ1-5	TGTGCCAGCAGTGAAGGGACAGGGGGCACTCAGCCCCAGCATTTT	CASSEGTGGTQPQHF
TRBV18	-	TRBJ1-1	TGTGCCAGCTCACCAACGGCGAACACTGAAGCTTTCTTT	CASSPTANTEAFF
TRBV7-9	TRBD2	TRBJ2-1	TGTGCCAGCAGCCCAGCAGTACTAGCGGGATATGGCTCCTACAATGAGCAGTTCTTC	CASSPAVLAGYGSYNEQFF
TRBV27	-	TRBJ2-1	TGTGCCAGCAGTTCACTCAGGGACGAGCAGTTCTTC	CASSSLRDEQFF
TRBV27	-	TRBJ2-7	TGTGCCAGCAGTTTCATTCACCTCACCTACGAGCAGTACTTC	CASSFIHLTYEQYF
TRBV13	-	TRBJ2-7	TGTGCCAGCAGCTTAACAACTACAGTCGTCGACGAGCAGTACTTC	CASSLTTTVVDEQYF
TRBV7-9	TRBD1	TRBJ1-1	TGTGCCAGTAAATCACCGGGACAGGGAAACACTGAAGCTTTCTTT	CASKSPGQGNTEAFF
TRBV9	-	TRBJ2-3	TGTGCCAGCAGCGTAGAGCCCACTATAGTCCCCACAGATACGCAGTATTTT	CASSVEPTIVPTDTQYF
TRBV7-9	TRBD2	TRBJ2-1	TGTGCCAGCAGCTTAGCCCCTAGCGGGGGGTTTCCGTCGGGTGAGCAGTTCTTC	CASSLAPSGGFPSGEQFF
TRBV29-1	-	TRBJ2-5	TGCAGCGCAGGTAATGGACAGCTAGTGGAGACCCAGTACTTC	CSAGNGQLVETQYF